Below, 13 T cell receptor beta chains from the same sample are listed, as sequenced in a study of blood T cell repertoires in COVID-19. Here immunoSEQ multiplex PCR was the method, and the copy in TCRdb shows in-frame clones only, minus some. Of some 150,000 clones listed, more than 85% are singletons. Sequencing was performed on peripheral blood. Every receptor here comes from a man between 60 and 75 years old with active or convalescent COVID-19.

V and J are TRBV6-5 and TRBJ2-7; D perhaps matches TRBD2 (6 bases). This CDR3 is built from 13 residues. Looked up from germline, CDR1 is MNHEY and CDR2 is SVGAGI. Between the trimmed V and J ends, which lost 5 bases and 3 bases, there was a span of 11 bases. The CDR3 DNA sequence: TGTGCCAGCAGTCGGGAGAGTGACTACGAGCAGTACTTC. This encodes CASSRESDYEQYF.

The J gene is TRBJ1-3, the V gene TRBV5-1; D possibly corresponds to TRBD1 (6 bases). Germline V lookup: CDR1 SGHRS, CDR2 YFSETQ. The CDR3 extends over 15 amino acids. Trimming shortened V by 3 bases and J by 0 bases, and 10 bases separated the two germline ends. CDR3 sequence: CASSSGTSSGNTIYF. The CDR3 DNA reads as TGCGCCAGCAGCTCTGGGACAAGCTCTGGAAACACCATATATTTT.

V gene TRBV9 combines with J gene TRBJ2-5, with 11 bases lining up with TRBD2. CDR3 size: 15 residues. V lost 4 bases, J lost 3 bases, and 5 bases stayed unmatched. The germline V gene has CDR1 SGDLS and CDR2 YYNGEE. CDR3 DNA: TGTGCCAGCAGCCGCCTGACTAGCGGGGAAGAGACCCAGTACTTC. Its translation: CASSRLTSGEETQYF.

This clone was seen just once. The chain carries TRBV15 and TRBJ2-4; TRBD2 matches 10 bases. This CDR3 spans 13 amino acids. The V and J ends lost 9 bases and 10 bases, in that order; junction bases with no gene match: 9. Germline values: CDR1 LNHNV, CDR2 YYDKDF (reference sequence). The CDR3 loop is CATGTSARGIQYF. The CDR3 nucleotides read TGTGCCACGGGGACTAGCGCGCGAGGAATTCAGTACTTC.

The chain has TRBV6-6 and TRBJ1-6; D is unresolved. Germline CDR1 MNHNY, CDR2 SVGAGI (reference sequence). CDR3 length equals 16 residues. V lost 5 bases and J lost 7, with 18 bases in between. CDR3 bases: TGTGCCAGCAGTATCGGATCGGGAGGAGGCAATTCACCCCTCCACTTT. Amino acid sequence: CASSIGSGGGNSPLHF.

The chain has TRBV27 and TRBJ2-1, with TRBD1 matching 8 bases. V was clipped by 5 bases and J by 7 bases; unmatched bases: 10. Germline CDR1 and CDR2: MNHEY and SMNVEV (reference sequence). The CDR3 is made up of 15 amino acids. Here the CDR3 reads CASSPQGATWNEQFF. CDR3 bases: TGTGCCAGCAGTCCGCAGGGGGCGACGTGGAATGAGCAGTTCTTC.

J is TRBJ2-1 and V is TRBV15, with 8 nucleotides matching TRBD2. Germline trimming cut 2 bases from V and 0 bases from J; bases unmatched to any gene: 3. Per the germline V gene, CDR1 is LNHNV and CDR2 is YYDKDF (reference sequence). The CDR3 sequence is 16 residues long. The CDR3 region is CATSRLSGSSYNEQFF. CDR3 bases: TGTGCCACCAGCAGACTAAGCGGGAGCTCCTACAATGAGCAGTTCTTC.

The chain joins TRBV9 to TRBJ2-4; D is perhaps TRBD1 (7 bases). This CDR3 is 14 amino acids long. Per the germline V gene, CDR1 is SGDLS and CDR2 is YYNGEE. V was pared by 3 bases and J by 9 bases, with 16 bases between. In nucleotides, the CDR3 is TGTGCCAGCAGCGATGGGACCAGGGGGGTCATTCAGTACTTC. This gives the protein CASSDGTRGVIQYF.

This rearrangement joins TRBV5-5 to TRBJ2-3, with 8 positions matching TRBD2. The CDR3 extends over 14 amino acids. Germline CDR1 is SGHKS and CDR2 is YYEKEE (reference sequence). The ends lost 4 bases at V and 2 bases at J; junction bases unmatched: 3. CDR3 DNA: TGTGCCAGCAGCGGACTAGCCGCCACAGATACGCAGTATTTT. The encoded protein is CASSGLAATDTQYF.

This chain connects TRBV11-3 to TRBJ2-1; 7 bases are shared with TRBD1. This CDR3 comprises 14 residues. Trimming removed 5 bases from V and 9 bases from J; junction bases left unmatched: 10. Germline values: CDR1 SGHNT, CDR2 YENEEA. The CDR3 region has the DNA TGTGCCAGCAGCCTTCAGAGGACAGGTAGTGAGCAGTTCTTC. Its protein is CASSLQRTGSEQFF.

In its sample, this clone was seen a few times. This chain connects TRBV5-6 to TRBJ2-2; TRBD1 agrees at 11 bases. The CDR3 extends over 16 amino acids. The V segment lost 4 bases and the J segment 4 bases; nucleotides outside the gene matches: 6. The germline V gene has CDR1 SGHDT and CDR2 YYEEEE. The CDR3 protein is CASSPGTGGGTGELFF. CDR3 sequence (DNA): TGTGCCAGCAGCCCCGGGACAGGGGGTGGCACCGGGGAGCTGTTTTTT.

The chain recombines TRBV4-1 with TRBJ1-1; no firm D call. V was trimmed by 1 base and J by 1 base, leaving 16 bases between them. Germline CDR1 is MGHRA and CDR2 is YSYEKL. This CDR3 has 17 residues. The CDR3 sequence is CASSQVAAAQWNTEAFF. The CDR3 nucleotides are TGCGCCAGCAGCCAAGTGGCGGCAGCCCAGTGGAACACTGAAGCTTTCTTT.

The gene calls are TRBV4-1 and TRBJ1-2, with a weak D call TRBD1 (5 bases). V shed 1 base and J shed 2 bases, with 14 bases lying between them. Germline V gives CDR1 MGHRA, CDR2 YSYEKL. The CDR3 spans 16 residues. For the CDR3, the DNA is TGCGCCAGCAGCCAAGGAGTTGCGGGGCAAAACTATGGCTACACCTTC. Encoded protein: CASSQGVAGQNYGYTF.